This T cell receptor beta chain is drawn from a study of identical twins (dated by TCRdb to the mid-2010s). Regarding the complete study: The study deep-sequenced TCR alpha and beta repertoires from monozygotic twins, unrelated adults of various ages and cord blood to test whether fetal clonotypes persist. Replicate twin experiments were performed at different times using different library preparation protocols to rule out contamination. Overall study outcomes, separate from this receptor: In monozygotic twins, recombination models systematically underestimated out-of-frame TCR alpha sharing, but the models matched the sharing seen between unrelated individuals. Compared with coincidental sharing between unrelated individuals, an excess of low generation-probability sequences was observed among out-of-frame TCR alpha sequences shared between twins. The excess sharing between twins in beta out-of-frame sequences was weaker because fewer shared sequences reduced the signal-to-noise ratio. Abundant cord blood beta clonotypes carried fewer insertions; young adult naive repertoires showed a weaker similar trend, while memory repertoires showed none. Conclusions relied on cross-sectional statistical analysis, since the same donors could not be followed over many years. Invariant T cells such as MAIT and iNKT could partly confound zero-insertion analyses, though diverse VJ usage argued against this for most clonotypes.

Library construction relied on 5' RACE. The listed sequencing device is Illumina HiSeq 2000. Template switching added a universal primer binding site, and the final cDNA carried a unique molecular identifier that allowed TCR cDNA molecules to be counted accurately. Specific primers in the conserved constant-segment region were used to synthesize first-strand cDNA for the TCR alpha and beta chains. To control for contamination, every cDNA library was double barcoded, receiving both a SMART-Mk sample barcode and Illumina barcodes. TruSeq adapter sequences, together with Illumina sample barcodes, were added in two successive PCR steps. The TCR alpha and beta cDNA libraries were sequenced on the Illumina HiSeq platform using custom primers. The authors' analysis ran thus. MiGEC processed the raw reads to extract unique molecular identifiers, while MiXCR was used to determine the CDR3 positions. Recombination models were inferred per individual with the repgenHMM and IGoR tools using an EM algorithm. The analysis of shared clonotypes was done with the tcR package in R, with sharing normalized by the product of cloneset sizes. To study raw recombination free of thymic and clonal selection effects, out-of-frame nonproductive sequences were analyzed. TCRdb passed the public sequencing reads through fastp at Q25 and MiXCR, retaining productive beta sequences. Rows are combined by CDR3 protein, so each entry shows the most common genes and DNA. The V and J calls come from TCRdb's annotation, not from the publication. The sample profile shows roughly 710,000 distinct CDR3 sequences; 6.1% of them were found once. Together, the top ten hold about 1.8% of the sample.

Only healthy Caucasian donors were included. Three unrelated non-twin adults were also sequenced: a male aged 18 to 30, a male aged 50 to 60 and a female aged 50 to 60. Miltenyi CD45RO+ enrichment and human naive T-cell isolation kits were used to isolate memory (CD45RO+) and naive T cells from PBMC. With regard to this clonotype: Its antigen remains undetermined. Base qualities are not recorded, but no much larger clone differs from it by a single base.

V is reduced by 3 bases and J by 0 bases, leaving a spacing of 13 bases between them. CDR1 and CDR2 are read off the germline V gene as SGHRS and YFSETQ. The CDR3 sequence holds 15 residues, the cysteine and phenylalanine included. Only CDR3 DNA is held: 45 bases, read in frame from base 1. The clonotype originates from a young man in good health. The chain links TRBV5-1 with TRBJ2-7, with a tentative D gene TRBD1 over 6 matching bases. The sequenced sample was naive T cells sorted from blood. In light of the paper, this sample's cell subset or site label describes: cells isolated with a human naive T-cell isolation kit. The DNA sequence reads TGCGCCAGCAGCTGGCAGGGGTTACCCTCCTACGAGCAGTACTTC. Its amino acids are CASSWQGLPSYEQYF.